The 21 T cell receptor beta chains in this list originate from one sample, sequenced in a study of blood T cell repertoires in COVID-19. TCRdb's table, derived via immunoSEQ multiplex PCR, lists solely in-frame clones and lacks some. The sample records under 450,000 clones, around 89% being singletons. Sequencing input: peripheral blood. The receptors were gathered from a woman between 35 and 50 years old with COVID-19, enrolled during active disease.

The chain links TRBV16 to TRBJ1-5; D is possibly TRBD1 (5 bases). The ends were cut back, 0 bases at V and 5 bases at J, with 8 bases in the middle. Per the germline V gene, CDR1 is KGHSY and CDR2 is FQNENV. The CDR3 runs 14 residues. Here the CDR3 DNA reads TGTGCCAGCAGCCAATCCTGGGGGGATCAGCCCCAGCATTTT. Translated: CASSQSWGDQPQHF.

The V call is TRBV27, the J call TRBJ2-7; 9 bases match TRBD2. This CDR3 comprises 18 residues. Trimming took 5 bases from V and 3 from J; bases not matched to a gene: 17. Germline CDR1 MNHEY, CDR2 SMNVEV (reference sequence). The CDR3 reads CASSPGWGREGLGYEQYF. In nucleotides, the CDR3 is TGTGCCAGCAGTCCCGGTTGGGGGCGGGAGGGCCTGGGCTACGAGCAGTACTTC.

The chain combines TRBV6-1 with TRBJ1-3; TRBD1 might be the D (5 bases). CDR3 length: 18 residues. CDR1 and CDR2 from the germline V gene are MNHNS and SASEGT. The V and J ends lost 2 bases and 3 bases respectively, with 20 bases between them. The chain's CDR3 is CASSEIPSWTLLGNTIYF. The DNA for the CDR3 is TGTGCCAGCAGTGAAATCCCCTCTTGGACACTCCTTGGAAACACCATATATTTT.

The J gene is TRBJ2-2, the V gene TRBV4-1, with a possible D match to TRBD2 (5 bases). V was trimmed by 0 bases and J by 3 bases, leaving 11 bases between them. The V gene's germline CDR1 is MGHRA and CDR2 YSYEKL. This CDR3 comprises 16 residues. CDR3 loop: CASSQDLARDTGELFF. Here the CDR3 DNA reads TGCGCCAGCAGCCAAGATCTAGCCCGAGACACCGGGGAGCTGTTTTTT.

V is TRBV19 and J is TRBJ1-5; 7 nucleotides align to TRBD1. This CDR3 comprises 15 residues. Germline trimming cut 5 bases from V and 5 bases from J; bases unmatched to any gene: 9. The V gene's germline CDR1 is LNHDA and CDR2 SQIVND (reference sequence). The CDR3 nucleotides are TGTGCCAGTAGTGCCGGGACAGATCATCATCAGCCCCAGCATTTT. Amino acids: CASSAGTDHHQPQHF.

In this sample, this clone turned up a few times. The J gene is TRBJ2-7, the V gene TRBV7-9, with TRBD1 matching over 11 bases. V trimming: 5 bases; J trimming: 0 bases; junction bases outside the gene matches: 12. The CDR3 extends over 18 amino acids. The germline V gene encodes CDR1 SEHNR and CDR2 FQNEAQ (reference sequence). As DNA, the CDR3 is TGTGCCAGCAGCGGACCGTGGGCGGGACAGGGGGTCTCCTACGAGCAGTACTTC. Its protein product is CASSGPWAGQGVSYEQYF.

V gene TRBV28 combines with J gene TRBJ2-4; 7 bases fit TRBD1. Germline loops: CDR1 MDHEN, CDR2 SYDVKM. J was trimmed by 3 bases and V by 3 bases; bases with no gene match: 5. There are 15 residues in the CDR3. The CDR3 is CASSLAGTVKNIQYF. DNA for the CDR3: TGTGCCAGCAGTTTGGCCGGGACAGTCAAAAACATTCAGTACTTC.

The V call is TRBV7-9, the J call TRBJ1-4; 9 bases are shared with TRBD1. Germline V gene sequence: CDR1 SEHNR, CDR2 FQNEAQ (reference sequence). The CDR3 sequence is 14 residues long. V was pared by 5 bases and J by 6 bases, with 4 bases of the junction left unmatched. CDR3 in DNA: TGTGCCAGCAGCCGCCGGGACAGGGATGAAAAACTGTTTTTT. Amino acid sequence: CASSRRDRDEKLFF.

The V and J genes are TRBV29-1 and TRBJ2-5; 10 nucleotides match TRBD2. J gave up 2 bases and V 4 bases, and 4 bases lay outside the gene matches. The length of the CDR3 is 14 residues. CDR1 SQVTM and CDR2 ANQGSEA come from the germline V gene. The CDR3 region is CSVASGGVQETQYF. The CDR3 DNA sequence: TGCAGCGTTGCGAGCGGGGGGGTTCAAGAGACCCAGTACTTC.

The rearrangement joins TRBV27 to TRBJ2-5; 7 nucleotides agree with TRBD1. This CDR3 comprises 13 residues. CDR1 and CDR2 (germline): MNHEY, SMNVEV (reference sequence). Trimming took 5 bases from V and 7 from J; bases not matched to a gene: 7. CDR3 region: CASSIVAGGTQYF. CDR3 DNA sequence: TGTGCCAGCAGTATAGTGGCAGGGGGGACCCAGTACTTC.

CDR3 loop: CASSLSFSEQYF. CDR3 sequence (DNA): TGTGCCAGCAGTTTGTCTTTCTCCGAGCAGTACTTC. This chain uses TRBV28 with TRBJ2-7; D is undetermined. Trimming cost V 3 bases and J 6 bases, with 9 bases left between them. The germline gives CDR1 MDHEN, CDR2 SYDVKM. CDR3 size: 12 residues. The entire variable domain, with the rest obtained from reference TRBV28 and TRBJ2-7, is as follows: DVKVTQSSRYLVKRTGEKVFLECVQDMDHENMFWYRQDPGLGLRLIYFSYDVKMKEKGDIPEGYSVSREKKERFSLILESASTNQTSMYLCASSLSFSEQYFGPGTRLTVT.

This chain connects TRBV27 to TRBJ2-7; D remains ambiguous. CDR3 length equals 15 residues. Trimming shortened V by 6 bases and J by 5 bases, and 20 bases separated the two germline ends. Per the germline V gene, CDR1 is MNHEY and CDR2 is SMNVEV (reference sequence). The CDR3 is CASRYTPLMSNEQYF. DNA for the CDR3: TGTGCCAGCAGATATACCCCCCTTATGAGTAACGAGCAGTACTTC.

This chain uses TRBV6-5 with TRBJ1-4; D not certain. This CDR3 is built from 14 residues. Per germline, CDR1 MNHEY and CDR2 SVGAGI. The V and J ends lost 0 bases and 4 bases respectively, with 6 bases between them. The CDR3 region is CASSYSSGNEKLFF. The CDR3 nucleotides are TGTGCCAGCAGTTACTCGTCGGGTAATGAAAAACTGTTTTTT.

This clone was found once. The rearrangement links TRBV9 to TRBJ1-5; 8 nucleotides align to TRBD1. Losses at the gene ends were 4 bases for V and 0 bases for J; bases not matched to a gene: 3. The CDR3 runs 15 residues. Per the germline V gene, CDR1 is SGDLS and CDR2 is YYNGEE. The CDR3 sequence: CASSKGQDSNQPQHF. The CDR3 nucleotides are TGTGCCAGCAGCAAGGGACAGGATAGCAATCAGCCCCAGCATTTT.

This clone was picked up one time. This sequence joins TRBV7-2 and TRBJ1-2, with 8 nucleotides matching TRBD1. Germline loops: CDR1 SGHTA, CDR2 FQGNSA. J lost 5 bases, V lost 5 bases, and 4 bases had no gene match. The CDR3 totals 13 residues. The CDR3: CASSEGQAYGYTF. CDR3 nucleotides: TGTGCCAGCAGCGAGGGACAGGCATATGGCTACACCTTC.

The chain is built from TRBV29-1 and TRBJ2-5, with D hard to call. Germline V CDR1 and CDR2: SQVTM, ANQGSEA. There are 13 residues in the CDR3. The CDR3 DNA follows: TGCATCGTCTACGGTGCAACCAAAGAGACCCAGTACTTC. This codes for CIVYGATKETQYF. Variable domain in full (rest from reference TRBV29-1 and TRBJ2-5): SAVISQKPSRDICQRGTSLTIQCQVDSQVTMMFWYRQQPGQSLTLIATANQGSEATYESGFVIDKFPISRPNLTFSTLTVSNMSPEDSSIYLCIVYGATKETQYFGPGTRLLVL.

The chain is built from TRBV5-6 and TRBJ2-7; D gene uncertain. V lost 4 bases and J lost 6, with 14 bases in between. The CDR3 contains 13 residues. Germline V gene data show CDR1 as SGHDT and CDR2 as YYEEEE. Here the CDR3 reads CASSDLTPGEQYF. CDR3 in DNA: TGTGCCAGCAGCGATCTAACCCCTGGCGAGCAGTACTTC.

CDR3 loop: CSVESPRAGGNGWYGYTF. The CDR3 DNA reads as TGCAGCGTTGAATCCCCCCGGGCAGGGGGTAATGGGTGGTATGGCTACACCTTC. The chain recombines TRBV29-1 with TRBJ1-2, with 7 bases matching TRBD1. The germline CDR1 and CDR2 sequences are SQVTM and ANQGSEA. This CDR3 is built from 18 residues. V lost 2 bases to trimming and J lost 5 bases; unmatched junction nucleotides: 20.

The V gene is TRBV28, the J gene TRBJ2-1; 8 nucleotides agree with TRBD1. The germline CDR1 and CDR2 sequences are MDHEN and SYDVKM. The CDR3 sequence is 18 residues long. Trimming took 1 base from V and 5 from J; bases not matched to a gene: 13. CDR3 DNA: TGTGCCAGCAGTTTATCCCCTGTACCGGGGACAGGTAACAATGAGCAGTTCTTC. It codes for CASSLSPVPGTGNNEQFF.

The V call is TRBV28, the J call TRBJ1-1; TRBD1 matches at 11 bases. The germline V gene has CDR1 MDHEN and CDR2 SYDVKM. The CDR3 loop spans 16 amino acids. The V and J ends lost 6 bases and 6 bases, in that order; junction bases with no gene match: 12. The CDR3 sequence: CASSLYPGTGGSEAFF. CDR3 DNA: TGTGCCAGCAGCCTATACCCGGGGACAGGGGGTTCTGAAGCTTTCTTT.

The J gene is TRBJ2-1, the V gene TRBV7-2; TRBD2 matches at 10 bases. CDR3 size: 18 residues. Germline lookup yields CDR1 SGHTA and CDR2 FQGNSA. The junction had 14 bases not matched to a gene; V was cut back by 5 bases and J by 4 bases. The CDR3 DNA reads TGTGCCAGCAGCCTAGGGATCGGAGGACTAGCGGAGTACAATGAGCAGTTCTTC. This sequence encodes CASSLGIGGLAEYNEQFF. Using reference TRBV7-2 and TRBJ2-1 for the parts outside the CDR3, the full variable domain is GAGVSQSPSNKVTEKGKDVELRCDPISGHTALYWYRQSLGQGLEFLIYFQGNSAPDKSGLPSDRFSAERTGGSVSTLTIQRTQQEDSAVYLCASSLGIGGLAEYNEQFFGPGTRLTVL.